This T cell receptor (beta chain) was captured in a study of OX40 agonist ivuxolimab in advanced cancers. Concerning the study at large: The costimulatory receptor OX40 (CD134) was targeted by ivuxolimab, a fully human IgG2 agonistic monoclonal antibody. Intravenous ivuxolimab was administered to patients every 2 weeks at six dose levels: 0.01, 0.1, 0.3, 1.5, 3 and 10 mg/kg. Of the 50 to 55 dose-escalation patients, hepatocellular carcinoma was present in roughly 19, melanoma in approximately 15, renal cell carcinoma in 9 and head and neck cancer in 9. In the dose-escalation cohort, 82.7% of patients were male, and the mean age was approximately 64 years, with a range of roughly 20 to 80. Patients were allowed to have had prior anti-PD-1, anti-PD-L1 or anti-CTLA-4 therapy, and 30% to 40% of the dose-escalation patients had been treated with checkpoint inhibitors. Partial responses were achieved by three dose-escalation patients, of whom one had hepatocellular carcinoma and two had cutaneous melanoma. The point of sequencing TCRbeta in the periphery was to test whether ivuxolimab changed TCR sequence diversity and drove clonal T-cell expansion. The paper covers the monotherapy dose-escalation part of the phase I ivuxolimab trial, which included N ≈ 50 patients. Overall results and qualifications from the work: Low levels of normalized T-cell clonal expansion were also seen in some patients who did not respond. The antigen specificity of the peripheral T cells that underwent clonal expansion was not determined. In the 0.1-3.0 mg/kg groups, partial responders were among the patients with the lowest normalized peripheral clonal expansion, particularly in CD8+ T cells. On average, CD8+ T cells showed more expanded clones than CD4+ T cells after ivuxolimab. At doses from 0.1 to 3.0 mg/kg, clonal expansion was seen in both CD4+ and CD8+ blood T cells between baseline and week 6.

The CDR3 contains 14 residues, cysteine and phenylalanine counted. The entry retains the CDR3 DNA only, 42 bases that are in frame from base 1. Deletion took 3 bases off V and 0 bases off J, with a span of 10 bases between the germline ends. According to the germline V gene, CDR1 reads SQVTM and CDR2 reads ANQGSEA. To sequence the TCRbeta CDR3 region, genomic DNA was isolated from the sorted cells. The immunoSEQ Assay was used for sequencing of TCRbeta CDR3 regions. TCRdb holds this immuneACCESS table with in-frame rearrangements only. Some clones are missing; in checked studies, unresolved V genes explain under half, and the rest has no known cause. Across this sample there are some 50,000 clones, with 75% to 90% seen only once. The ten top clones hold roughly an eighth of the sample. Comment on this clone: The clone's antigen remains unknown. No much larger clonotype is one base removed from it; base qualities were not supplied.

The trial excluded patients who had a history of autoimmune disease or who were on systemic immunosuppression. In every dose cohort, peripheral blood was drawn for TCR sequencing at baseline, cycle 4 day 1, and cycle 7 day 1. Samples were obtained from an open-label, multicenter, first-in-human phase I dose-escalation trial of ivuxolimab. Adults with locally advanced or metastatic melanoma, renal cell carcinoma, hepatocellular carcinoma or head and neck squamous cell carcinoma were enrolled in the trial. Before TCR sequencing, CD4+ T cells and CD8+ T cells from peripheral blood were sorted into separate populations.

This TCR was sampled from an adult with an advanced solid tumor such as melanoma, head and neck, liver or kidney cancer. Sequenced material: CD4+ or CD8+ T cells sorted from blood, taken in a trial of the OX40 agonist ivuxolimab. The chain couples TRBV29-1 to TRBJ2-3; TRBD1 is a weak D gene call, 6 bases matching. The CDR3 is CSVEGAASTDTQYF. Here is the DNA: TGCAGCGTTGAGGGGGCCGCTAGCACAGATACGCAGTATTTT.